The clone carrying this T cell receptor beta chain has a handful of counts. Its antigen is unknown. The germline V gene has CDR1 SNHLY and CDR2 FYNNEI. The CDR3 covers 12 residues. V was pared by 7 bases and J by 8 bases, with 14 bases between. This record belongs to a study of CD8 T cells in ankylosing spondylitis. Study-wide points: Certain motif variants had earlier appeared in reactive arthritis synovial fluid and blood. It appeared that ankylosing spondylitis blood was characterized by a TCR beta motif of about 8 highly homologous variants.

It was by quantitative 5'-RACE with molecular barcodes that TCR beta libraries were made. Via MiXCR, TCRdb re-called the 5' RACE reads, giving one row per CDR3 protein. The table includes roughly 100,000 distinct CDR3 sequences, 24% detected once. Specimen: synovial fluid, either unsorted or a sorted T cell fraction (not recorded which). V and J are TRBV2 and TRBJ1-2; TRBD1 is a possible D gene (6 bases). The origin of this receptor is a male donor with ankylosing spondylitis. CDR3 sequence: CASMIYTGGYTF. The CDR3 DNA reads as TGTGCCAGCATGATTTATACAGGGGGCTACACCTTC. The complete variable domain, with remaining parts taken from reference TRBV2 and TRBJ1-2, reads EPEVTQTPSHQVTQMGQEVILRCVPISNHLYFYWYRQILGQKVEFLVSFYNNEISEKSEIFDDQFSVERPDGSNFTLKIRSTKLEDSAMYFCASMIYTGGYTFGSGTRLTVV.